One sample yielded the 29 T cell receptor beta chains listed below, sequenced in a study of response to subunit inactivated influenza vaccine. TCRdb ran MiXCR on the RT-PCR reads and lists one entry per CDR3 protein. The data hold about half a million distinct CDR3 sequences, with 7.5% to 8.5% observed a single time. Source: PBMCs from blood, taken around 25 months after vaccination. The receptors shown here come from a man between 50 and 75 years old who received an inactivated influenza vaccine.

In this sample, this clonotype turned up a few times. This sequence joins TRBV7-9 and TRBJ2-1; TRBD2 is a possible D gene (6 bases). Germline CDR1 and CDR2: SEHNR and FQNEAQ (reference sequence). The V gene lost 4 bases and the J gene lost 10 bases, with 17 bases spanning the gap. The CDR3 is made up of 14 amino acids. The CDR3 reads CASSSLGLPKEQFF. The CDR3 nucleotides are TGTGCCAGCAGCTCCTTGGGACTCCCAAAAGAGCAGTTCTTC. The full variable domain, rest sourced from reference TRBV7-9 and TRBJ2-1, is DTGVSQNPRHKITKRGQNVTFRCDPISEHNRLYWYRQTLGQGPEFLTYFQNEAQLEKSRLLSDRFSAERPKGSFSTLEIQRTEQGDSAMYLCASSSLGLPKEQFFGPGTRLTVL.

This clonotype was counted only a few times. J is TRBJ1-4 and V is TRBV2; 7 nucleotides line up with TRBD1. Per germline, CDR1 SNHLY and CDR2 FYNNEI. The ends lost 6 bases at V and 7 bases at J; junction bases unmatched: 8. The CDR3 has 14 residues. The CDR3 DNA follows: TGTGCCAGCAGAACAGGGGTCCCCCGTGAAAAACTGTTTTTT. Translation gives CASRTGVPREKLFF.

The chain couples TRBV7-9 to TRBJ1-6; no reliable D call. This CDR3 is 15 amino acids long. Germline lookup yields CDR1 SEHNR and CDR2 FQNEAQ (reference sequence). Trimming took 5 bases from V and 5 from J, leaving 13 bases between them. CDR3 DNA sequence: TGTGCCAGCAGCCTTGGTAGCAGTAATAATTCACCCCTCCACTTT. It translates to CASSLGSSNNSPLHF.

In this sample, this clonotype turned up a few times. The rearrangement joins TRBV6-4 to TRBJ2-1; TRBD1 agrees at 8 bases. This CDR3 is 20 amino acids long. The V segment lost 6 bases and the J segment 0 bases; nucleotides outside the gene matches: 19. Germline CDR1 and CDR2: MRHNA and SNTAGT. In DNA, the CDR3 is TGTGCCAGCAGCCAAAGCCGGGACAGGTGGGTTCCGAGCTCCTACAATGAGCAGTTCTTC. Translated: CASSQSRDRWVPSSYNEQFF.

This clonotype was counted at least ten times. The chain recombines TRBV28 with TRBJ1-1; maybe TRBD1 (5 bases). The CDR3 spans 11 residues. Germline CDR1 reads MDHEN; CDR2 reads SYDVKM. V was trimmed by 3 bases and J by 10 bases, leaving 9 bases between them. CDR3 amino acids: CASSLAGGAFF. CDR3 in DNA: TGTGCCAGCAGTTTGGCGGGGGGAGCTTTCTTT.

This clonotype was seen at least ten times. CDR3 DNA: TGTGCCAGCAGCTTAGGGGTATTCTATGGCTACACCTTC. It is translated as CASSLGVFYGYTF. This sequence joins TRBV7-8 and TRBJ1-2; D not certain. V gave up 1 base and J gave up 4 bases, with 7 bases separating them. Germline CDR1 reads SGHVS; CDR2 reads FQNEAQ. The CDR3 consists of 13 residues. The whole variable domain, filled in from reference TRBV7-8 and TRBJ1-2, reads GAGVSQSPRYKVAKRGQDVALRCDPISGHVSLFWYQQALGQGPEFLTYFQNEAQLDKSGLPSDRFFAERPEGSVSTLKIQRTQQEDSAVYLCASSLGVFYGYTFGSGTRLTVV.

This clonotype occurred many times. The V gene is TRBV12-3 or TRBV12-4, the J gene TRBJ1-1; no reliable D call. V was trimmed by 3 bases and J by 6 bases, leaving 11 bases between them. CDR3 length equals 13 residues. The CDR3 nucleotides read TGTGCCAGCAGTTTGGGCAATAATGCTGAAGCTTTCTTT. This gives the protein CASSLGNNAEAFF.

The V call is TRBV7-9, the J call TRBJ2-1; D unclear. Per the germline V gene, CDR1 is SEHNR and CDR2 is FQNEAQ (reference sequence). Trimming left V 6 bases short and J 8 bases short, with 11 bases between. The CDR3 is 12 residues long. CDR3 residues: CASSNTPHEQFF. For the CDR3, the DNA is TGTGCCAGCAGTAACACCCCCCATGAGCAGTTCTTC.

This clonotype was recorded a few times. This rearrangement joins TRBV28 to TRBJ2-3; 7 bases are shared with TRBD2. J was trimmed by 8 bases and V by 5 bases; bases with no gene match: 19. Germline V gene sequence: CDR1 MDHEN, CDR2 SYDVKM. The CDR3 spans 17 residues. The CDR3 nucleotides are TGTGCCAGCAGTCCTTACCCGGTGGGGAGGGCTAGGGGTACGCAGTATTTT. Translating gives CASSPYPVGRARGTQYF.

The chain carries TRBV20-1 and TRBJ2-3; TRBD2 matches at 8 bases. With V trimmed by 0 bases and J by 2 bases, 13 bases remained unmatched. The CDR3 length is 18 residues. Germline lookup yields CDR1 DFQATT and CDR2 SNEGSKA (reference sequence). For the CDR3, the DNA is TGCAGTGCTAGAGATGAGGCTAGCGAAGCGGGGGACACAGATACGCAGTATTTT. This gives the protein CSARDEASEAGDTDTQYF.

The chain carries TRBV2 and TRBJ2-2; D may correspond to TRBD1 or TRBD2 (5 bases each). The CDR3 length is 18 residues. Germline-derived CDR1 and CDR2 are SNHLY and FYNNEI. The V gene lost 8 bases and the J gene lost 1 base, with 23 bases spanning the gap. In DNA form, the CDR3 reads TGTGCCAGCTCCTACCGCGCACCGGGACGGAAGAACACCGGGGAGCTGTTTTTT. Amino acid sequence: CASSYRAPGRKNTGELFF.

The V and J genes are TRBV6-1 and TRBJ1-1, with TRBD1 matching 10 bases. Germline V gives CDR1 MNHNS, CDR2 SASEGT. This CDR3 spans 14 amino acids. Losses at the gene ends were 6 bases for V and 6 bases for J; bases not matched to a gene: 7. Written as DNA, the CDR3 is TGTGCCAGCAGCACAGACAGGGGGCGGCCTGAAGCTTTCTTT. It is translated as CASSTDRGRPEAFF.

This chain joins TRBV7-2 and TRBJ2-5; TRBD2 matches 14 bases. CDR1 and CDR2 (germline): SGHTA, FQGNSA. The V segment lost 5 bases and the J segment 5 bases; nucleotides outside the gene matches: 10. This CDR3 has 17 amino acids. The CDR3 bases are TGTGCCAGCAGCCCCGAGACTAGCGGGAGGGCCTGGGAGACCCAGTACTTC. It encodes CASSPETSGRAWETQYF.

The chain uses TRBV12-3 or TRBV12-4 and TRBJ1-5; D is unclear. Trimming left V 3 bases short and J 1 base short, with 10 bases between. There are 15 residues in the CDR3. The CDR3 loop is CASSFGELSNQPQHF. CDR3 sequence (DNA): TGTGCCAGCAGTTTCGGGGAACTGAGCAATCAGCCCCAGCATTTT.

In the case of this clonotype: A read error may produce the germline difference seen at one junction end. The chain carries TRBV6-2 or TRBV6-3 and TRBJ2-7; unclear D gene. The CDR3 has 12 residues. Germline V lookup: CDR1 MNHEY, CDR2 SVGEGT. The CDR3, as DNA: TGTGCCACCAGTCTTTCGCGCTACGAGCAGTACTTC. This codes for CATSLSRYEQYF.

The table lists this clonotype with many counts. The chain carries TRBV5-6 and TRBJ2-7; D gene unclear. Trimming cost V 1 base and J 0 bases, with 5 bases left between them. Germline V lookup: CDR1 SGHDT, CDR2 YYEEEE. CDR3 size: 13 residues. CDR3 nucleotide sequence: TGTGCCAGCAGCTTGCGGAACTCCTACGAGCAGTACTTC. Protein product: CASSLRNSYEQYF.

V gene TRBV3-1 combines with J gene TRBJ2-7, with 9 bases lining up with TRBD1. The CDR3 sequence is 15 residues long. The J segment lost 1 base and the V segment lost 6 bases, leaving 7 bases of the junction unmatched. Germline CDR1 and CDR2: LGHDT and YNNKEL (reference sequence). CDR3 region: CASRSGTGYSYEQYF. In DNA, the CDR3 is TGTGCCAGCAGGTCCGGGACAGGGTATTCCTACGAGCAGTACTTC.

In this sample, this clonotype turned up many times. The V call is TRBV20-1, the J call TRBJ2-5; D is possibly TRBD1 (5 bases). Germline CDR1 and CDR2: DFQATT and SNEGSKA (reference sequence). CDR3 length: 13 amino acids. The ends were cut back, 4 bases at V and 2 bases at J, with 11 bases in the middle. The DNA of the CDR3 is TGCAGTGCTAACTGGGGCCAACAAGAGACCCAGTACTTC. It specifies CSANWGQQETQYF.

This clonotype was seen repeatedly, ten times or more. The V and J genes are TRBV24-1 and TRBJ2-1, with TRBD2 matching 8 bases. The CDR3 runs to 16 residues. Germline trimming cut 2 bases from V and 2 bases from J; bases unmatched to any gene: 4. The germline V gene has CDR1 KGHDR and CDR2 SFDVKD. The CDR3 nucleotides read TGTGCCACCAGTGATTCCGGGACTAGAGCCTACAATGAGCAGTTCTTC. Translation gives CATSDSGTRAYNEQFF.

The CDR3 loop is CASSSSGTQETQYF. For the CDR3, the DNA is TGTGCCAGCAGCTCTAGCGGAACACAAGAGACCCAGTACTTC. V is TRBV5-4 and J is TRBJ2-5; 7 bases are shared with TRBD2. Germline lookup yields CDR1 SGHNT and CDR2 YYREEE (reference sequence). V dropped 3 bases and J dropped 2; count of bases not matched to a gene: 4. CDR3 size: 14 residues.

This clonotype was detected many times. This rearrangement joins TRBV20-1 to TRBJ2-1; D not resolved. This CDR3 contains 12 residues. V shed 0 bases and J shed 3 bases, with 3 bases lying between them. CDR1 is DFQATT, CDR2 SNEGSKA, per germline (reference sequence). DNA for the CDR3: TGCAGTGCTAGAGAGTACTACAATGAGCAGTTCTTC. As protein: CSAREYYNEQFF.

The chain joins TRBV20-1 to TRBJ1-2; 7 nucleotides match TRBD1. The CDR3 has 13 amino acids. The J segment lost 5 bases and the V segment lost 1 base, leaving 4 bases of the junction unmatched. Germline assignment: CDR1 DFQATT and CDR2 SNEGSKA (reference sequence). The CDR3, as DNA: TGCAGTGCTAGAGTTCAGGGGGATTATGGCTACACCTTC. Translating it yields CSARVQGDYGYTF.

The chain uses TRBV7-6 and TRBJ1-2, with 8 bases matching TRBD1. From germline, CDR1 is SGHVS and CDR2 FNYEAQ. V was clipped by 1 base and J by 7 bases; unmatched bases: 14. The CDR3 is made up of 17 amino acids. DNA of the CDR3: TGTGCCAGCAGCTTAGAATCAGCTAGCAGGGGGCTGCGTGGCTACACCTTC. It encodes CASSLESASRGLRGYTF.

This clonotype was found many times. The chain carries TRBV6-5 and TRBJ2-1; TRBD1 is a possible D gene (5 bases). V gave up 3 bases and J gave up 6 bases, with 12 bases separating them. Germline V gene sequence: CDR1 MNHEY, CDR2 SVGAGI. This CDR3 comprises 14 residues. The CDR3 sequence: CASSYRGPGNEQFF. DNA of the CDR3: TGTGCCAGCAGTTATAGGGGCCCGGGCAATGAGCAGTTCTTC.

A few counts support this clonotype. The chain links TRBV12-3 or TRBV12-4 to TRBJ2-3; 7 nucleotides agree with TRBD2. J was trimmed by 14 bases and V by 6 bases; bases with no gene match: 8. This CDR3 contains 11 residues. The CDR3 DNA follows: TGTGCCAGCAGCACCGGACTAGTGAGGTATTTT. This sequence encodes CASSTGLVRYF.

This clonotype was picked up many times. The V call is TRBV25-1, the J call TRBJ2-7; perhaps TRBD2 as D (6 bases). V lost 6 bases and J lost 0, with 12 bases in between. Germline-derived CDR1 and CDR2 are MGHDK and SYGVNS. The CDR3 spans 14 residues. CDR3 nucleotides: TGTGCCAGCAGCCTCCTGGGGGGCTCCTACGAGCAGTACTTC. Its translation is CASSLLGGSYEQYF.

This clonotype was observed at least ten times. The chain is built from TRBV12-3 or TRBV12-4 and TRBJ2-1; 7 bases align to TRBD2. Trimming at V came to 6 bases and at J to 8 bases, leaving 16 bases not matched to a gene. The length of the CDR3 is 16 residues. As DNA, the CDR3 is TGTGCCAGCAGAATAGCGGGCGCCGGATTAGGGGATGAGCAGTTCTTC. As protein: CASRIAGAGLGDEQFF.

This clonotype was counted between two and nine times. The CDR3: CASSTGGHGELFF. CDR3 DNA sequence: TGTGCCAGCTCAACGGGGGGCCACGGGGAGCTGTTTTTT. The rearrangement uses TRBV18 and TRBJ2-2; weak D call: TRBD2 (7 bases). CDR3 length: 13 residues. Germline V lookup: CDR1 KGHSH, CDR2 LQKENI. V was clipped by 5 bases and J by 7 bases, with 11 bases between them.

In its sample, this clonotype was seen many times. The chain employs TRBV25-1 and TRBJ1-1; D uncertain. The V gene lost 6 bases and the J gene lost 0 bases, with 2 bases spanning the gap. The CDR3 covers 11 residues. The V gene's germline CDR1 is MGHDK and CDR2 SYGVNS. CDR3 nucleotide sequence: TGTGCCAGCAGGGTGAACACTGAAGCTTTCTTT. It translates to CASRVNTEAFF.